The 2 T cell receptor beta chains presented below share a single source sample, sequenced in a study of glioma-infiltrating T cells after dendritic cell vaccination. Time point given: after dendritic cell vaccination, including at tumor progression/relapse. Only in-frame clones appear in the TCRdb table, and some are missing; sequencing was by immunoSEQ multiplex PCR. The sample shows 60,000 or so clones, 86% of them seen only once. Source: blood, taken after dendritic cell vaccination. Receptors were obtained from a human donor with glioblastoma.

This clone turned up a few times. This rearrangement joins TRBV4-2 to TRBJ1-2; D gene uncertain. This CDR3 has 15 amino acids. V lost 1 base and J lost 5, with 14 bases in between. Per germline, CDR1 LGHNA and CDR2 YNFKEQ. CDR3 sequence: CASSQVPPAKYGYTF. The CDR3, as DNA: TGTGCCAGCAGCCAAGTCCCTCCAGCGAAATATGGCTACACCTTC.

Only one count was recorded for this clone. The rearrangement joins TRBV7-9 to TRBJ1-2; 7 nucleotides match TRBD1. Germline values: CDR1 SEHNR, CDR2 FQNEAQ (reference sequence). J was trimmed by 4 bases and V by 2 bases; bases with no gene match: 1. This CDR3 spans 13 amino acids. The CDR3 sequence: CASSLPGGYGYTF. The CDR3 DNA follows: TGTGCCAGCAGCTTACCAGGGGGCTATGGCTACACCTTC.